The 30 T cell receptor beta chains below all came from one sample that was sequenced in a study of blood T cell repertoires in COVID-19. TCRdb keeps only in-frame clones here, not all; method: immunoSEQ multiplex PCR. The sample holds approximately 110,000 clones, 60% to 85% seen once. The specimen was peripheral blood. These receptors originate from a human donor with acute or convalescent COVID-19. The donor label of this sample is uncertain.

The genes are TRBV6-5 and TRBJ1-4; D gene unclear. Germline V gives CDR1 MNHEY, CDR2 SVGAGI. The V end lost 2 bases, the J end lost 3 bases, and 10 bases lay between the germline ends. This CDR3 has 15 residues. CDR3 nucleotide sequence: TGTGCCAGCAGTTACCGCGGATTCTCTAATGAAAAACTGTTTTTT. It specifies CASSYRGFSNEKLFF.

The chain is built from TRBV11-2 and TRBJ2-5; 12 bases map to TRBD2. The V and J ends lost 5 bases and 4 bases, in that order; junction bases with no gene match: 8. Germline lookup yields CDR1 SGHAT and CDR2 FQNNGV. This CDR3 comprises 16 residues. CDR3 loop: CASSPRASGGAETQYF. CDR3 bases: TGTGCCAGCAGCCCCCGCGCTAGCGGGGGGGCAGAGACCCAGTACTTC.

This clone appeared a few times. The chain recombines TRBV27 with TRBJ2-1, with 8 bases lining up with TRBD2. Germline assignment: CDR1 MNHEY and CDR2 SMNVEV (reference sequence). J was trimmed by 4 bases and V by 5 bases; bases with no gene match: 7. The CDR3 consists of 15 residues. In nucleotides, the CDR3 is TGTGCCAGCAGTCCCGACGGGGGGGGTTACAATGAGCAGTTCTTC. Encoded protein: CASSPDGGGYNEQFF.

V is TRBV19 and J is TRBJ2-7; 8 nucleotides agree with TRBD1. The CDR3 runs 13 residues. The germline gives CDR1 LNHDA, CDR2 SQIVND (reference sequence). Trimming at V came to 9 bases and at J to 5 bases, leaving 9 bases not matched to a gene. The CDR3 here is CASTGQGENEQYF. DNA of the CDR3: TGTGCCAGCACCGGACAGGGAGAAAACGAGCAGTACTTC. Full variable domain (rest looked up from reference TRBV19 and TRBJ2-7): DGGITQSPKYLFRKEGQNVTLSCEQNLNHDAMYWYRQDPGQGLRLIYYSQIVNDFQKGDIAEGYSVSREKKESFPLTVTSAQKNPTAFYLCASTGQGENEQYFGPGTRLTVT.

The chain uses TRBV12-5 and TRBJ2-2, with 9 bases lining up with TRBD1. V lost 5 bases and J lost 5; bases outside the gene matches: 12. The CDR3 length is 17 residues. Germline CDR1 and CDR2: LGHNT and FRNRAP. The CDR3 is CASGPGQGILGTGELFF. The CDR3 bases are TGTGCTAGTGGTCCGGGACAGGGAATTCTTGGGACCGGGGAGCTGTTTTTT.

V gene TRBV7-9 combines with J gene TRBJ2-7; D is undetermined. The germline V gene encodes CDR1 SEHNR and CDR2 FQNEAQ (reference sequence). The V gene lost 1 base and the J gene lost 4 bases, with 8 bases spanning the gap. CDR3 size: 13 residues. CDR3 sequence: CASSLGSGYEQYV. The CDR3 DNA reads as TGTGCCAGCAGCTTAGGGTCCGGTTACGAGCAGTACGTC.

This chain connects TRBV5-1 to TRBJ1-4; TRBD1 matches 8 bases. CDR3 length: 13 residues. J lost 8 bases, V lost 4 bases, and 4 bases had no gene match. CDR1 and CDR2 from the germline V gene are SGHRS and YFSETQ. The CDR3 reads CASSMTGVEKLFF. CDR3 DNA sequence: TGCGCCAGCAGCATGACAGGGGTGGAAAAACTGTTTTTT. Looking up the rest from reference TRBV5-1 and TRBJ1-4 gives the full variable domain: KAGVTQTPRYLIKTRGQQVTLSCSPISGHRSVSWYQQTPGQGLQFLFEYFSETQRNKGNFPGRFSGRQFSNSRSEMNVSTLELGDSALYLCASSMTGVEKLFFGSGTQLSVL.

In its sample, this clone was seen a few times. The gene calls are TRBV5-1 and TRBJ1-3; TRBD1 matches at 7 bases. J gave up 0 bases and V 3 bases, and 6 bases lay outside the gene matches. The CDR3 is 16 amino acids. Germline lookup yields CDR1 SGHRS and CDR2 YFSETQ. As DNA, the CDR3 is TGCGCCAGCAGCTCGAGGACAGGAACCTCTGGAAACACCATATATTTT. Translated, it gives CASSSRTGTSGNTIYF.

CDR3 in amino acids: CASSIDWGELFF. CDR3 bases: TGTGCCAGCAGTATAGACTGGGGGGAGCTGTTTTTT. The chain uses TRBV11-3 and TRBJ2-2; D not resolved. The CDR3 length is 12 residues. Germline V gene data show CDR1 as SGHNT and CDR2 as YENEEA. Trimming took off 6 bases at V and 8 bases at J, with 10 bases between the two ends.

This clone was seen a handful of times. The chain recombines TRBV4-1 with TRBJ1-3; no definite D call. This CDR3 comprises 14 residues. The ends were cut back, 3 bases at V and 1 base at J, with 7 bases in the middle. The germline V gene encodes CDR1 MGHRA and CDR2 YSYEKL. This chain's CDR3 is CASSHRVSGNTIYF. In DNA, the CDR3 is TGCGCCAGCAGCCATCGGGTTTCTGGAAACACCATATATTTT.

In DNA form, the CDR3 reads TGTGCCACCAGTGATTCATCACTAGCGGGGGGGGCGGATACGCAGTATTTT. Amino acids: CATSDSSLAGGADTQYF. The rearrangement uses TRBV24-1 and TRBJ2-3, with 13 positions matching TRBD2. Trimming at V came to 2 bases and at J to 6 bases, leaving 7 bases not matched to a gene. The CDR3 loop spans 17 amino acids. Germline V gene data show CDR1 as KGHDR and CDR2 as SFDVKD.

This clone was seen only a few times. The V gene is TRBV12-5, the J gene TRBJ1-2; D gene ambiguous. With 5 bases removed from V and 7 bases from J, the gap between germline ends came to 17 bases. This CDR3 has 14 amino acids. Germline-derived CDR1 and CDR2 are LGHNT and FRNRAP. CDR3 sequence (DNA): TGTGCTAGTGGTACCTTGCCCCAATCGGGTGGCTACACCTTC. Translated: CASGTLPQSGGYTF.

CDR3 in amino acids: CASSWGDRPDSGANVLTF. As DNA, the CDR3 is TGCGCCAGCAGCTGGGGGGACAGACCCGACTCTGGGGCCAACGTCCTGACTTTC. The chain is built from TRBV5-1 and TRBJ2-6, with D perhaps TRBD1 (7 bases). Germline values: CDR1 SGHRS, CDR2 YFSETQ. The CDR3 runs 18 residues. V lost 3 bases and J 0 bases, leaving 16 bases between the germline ends.

The V gene is TRBV2, the J gene TRBJ2-1, with 9 bases lining up with TRBD2. J lost 8 bases, V lost 6 bases, and 14 bases had no gene match. Looked up from germline, CDR1 is SNHLY and CDR2 is FYNNEI. The CDR3 has 16 amino acids. CDR3 region: CASRPSSGLAADEQFF. The CDR3 DNA reads TGTGCCAGCAGACCAAGCTCGGGACTAGCCGCGGATGAGCAGTTCTTC.

The chain carries TRBV7-8 and TRBJ2-2; 7 nucleotides match TRBD1. The trim removed 6 bases at V and 6 bases at J, leaving 10 bases unmatched. The CDR3 is made up of 15 amino acids. Germline CDR1 reads SGHVS; CDR2 reads FQNEAQ. For the CDR3, the DNA is TGTGCCAGCAGGGAACAGGGGAAGTTATCCGGGGAGCTGTTTTTT. The encoded protein is CASREQGKLSGELFF.

Notes on this clone: The sample has other DNA sequences that encode this CDR3 too. The rearrangement uses TRBV4-1 and TRBJ1-1; TRBD1 aligns across 7 bases. V lost 6 bases to trimming and J lost 1 base; unmatched junction nucleotides: 5. The CDR3 has 14 amino acids. Germline lookup yields CDR1 MGHRA and CDR2 YSYEKL. CDR3 sequence: CASRGQLKNTEAFF. DNA of the CDR3: TGCGCCAGCAGGGGACAGCTAAAGAACACTGAAGCTTTCTTT.

The chain uses TRBV6-2 or TRBV6-3 and TRBJ2-3; the match to TRBD2 covers 16 bases. V lost 0 bases and J lost 2; bases outside the gene matches: 5. Looked up from germline, CDR1 is MNHEY and CDR2 is SVGEGT. The CDR3 covers 19 residues. CDR3: CASSYSSGTSGGDTDTQYF. CDR3 DNA: TGTGCCAGCAGTTACTCATCCGGGACTAGCGGGGGGGACACAGATACGCAGTATTTT.

This chain joins TRBV5-6 and TRBJ2-7; D gene ambiguous. The V gene lost 0 bases and the J gene lost 6 bases, with 4 bases spanning the gap. The CDR3 sequence is 11 residues long. Germline CDR1 SGHDT, CDR2 YYEEEE. The CDR3 sequence is CASSLVGEQYF. The CDR3 nucleotides are TGTGCCAGCAGCTTGGTCGGCGAGCAGTACTTC.

The rearrangement uses TRBV4-1 and TRBJ2-5; 15 bases fit TRBD2. The CDR3 runs 16 residues. Germline lookup yields CDR1 MGHRA and CDR2 YSYEKL. Unmatched junction bases numbered 4, after V lost 4 bases and J lost 4 bases. CDR3 amino acids: CASSPGLAGGRETQYF. The CDR3 region has the DNA TGCGCCAGCAGCCCGGGACTAGCGGGGGGCAGAGAGACCCAGTACTTC.

V usage is TRBV18 and J usage is TRBJ2-1; possibly TRBD2 for D (6 bases). V lost 4 bases, J lost 5 bases, and 21 bases lay in between. The CDR3 length is 17 residues. The germline V gene encodes CDR1 KGHSH and CDR2 LQKENI. The CDR3 protein is CASSREVALGVNNEQFF. In DNA form, the CDR3 reads TGTGCCAGCTCACGGGAGGTAGCTTTGGGTGTTAACAATGAGCAGTTCTTC.

This chain uses TRBV4-1 with TRBJ1-4; no definite D call. Deletions cut 0 bases from V and 6 bases from J, with 11 bases between. The germline CDR1 and CDR2 sequences are MGHRA and YSYEKL. This CDR3 has 15 residues. CDR3 sequence: CASSQDPEVYEKLFF. Here the CDR3 DNA reads TGCGCCAGCAGCCAAGACCCCGAGGTTTATGAAAAACTGTTTTTT.

This clone was seen a few times. The chain couples TRBV15 to TRBJ2-1; D gene ambiguous. V gave up 9 bases and J gave up 0 bases, with 18 bases separating them. CDR1 is LNHNV, CDR2 YYDKDF, per germline (reference sequence). The CDR3 extends over 16 amino acids. CDR3 DNA sequence: TGTGCCACTCTGACGACCCGGGTCGGCTCCTACAATGAGCAGTTCTTC. Translating gives CATLTTRVGSYNEQFF.

As DNA, the CDR3 is TGTGCCAGCAGCCAAGGACTAGCGGGGGCAAATGAGCAGTTCTTC. It yields the protein CASSQGLAGANEQFF. V usage is TRBV3-1 (or the pseudogene TRBV3-2) and J usage is TRBJ2-1, with 12 bases matching TRBD2. The CDR3 loop spans 15 amino acids. Germline V gene lookup returns CDR1 LGHDT and CDR2 YNNKEL (reference sequence). The V gene end was trimmed by 1 base and the J gene end by 7 bases; junction bases not matched to a gene: 2.

J is TRBJ1-3 and V is TRBV4-1; D may be TRBD1 (5 bases). The ends were cut back, 3 bases at V and 10 bases at J, with 19 bases in the middle. CDR3 size: 15 residues. Germline assignment: CDR1 MGHRA and CDR2 YSYEKL. This CDR3 is CASSQPISGVGTIYF. Written as DNA, the CDR3 is TGCGCCAGCAGCCAGCCCATCTCGGGGGTAGGGACCATATATTTT.

The CDR3 DNA follows: TGTGCCAGCAGCAACAGGGGGCAGGACGTAGAGACCCAGTACTTC. This gives the protein CASSNRGQDVETQYF. The chain carries TRBV21-1 and TRBJ2-5; the DNA was not used to check the table's D call, TRBD1. TRBV21-1 is tagged as a pseudogene. The CDR3 spans 15 residues.

This clone was counted ten times or more. The chain uses TRBV5-1 and TRBJ1-1, with no clear D. The CDR3 runs to 15 residues. Trimming took 4 bases from V and 2 from J, leaving 15 bases between them. Germline values: CDR1 SGHRS, CDR2 YFSETQ. In DNA, the CDR3 is TGCGCCAGCAGCCCGGTCCGGGTCCACAACACTGAAGCTTTCTTT. Its protein is CASSPVRVHNTEAFF.

This clone appeared a single time. The chain joins TRBV12-3 or TRBV12-4 to TRBJ1-6; D might be TRBD1 (5 bases). V lost 3 bases, J lost 8 bases, and 8 bases lay in between. The CDR3 runs to 13 residues. CDR3 DNA sequence: TGTGCCAGCAGTTTGGGCAGGGATTCACCCCTCCACTTT. The encoded protein is CASSLGRDSPLHF.

This clone was seen a single time. This chain uses TRBV5-1 with TRBJ2-2; TRBD2 might be the D (5 bases). V was trimmed by 0 bases and J by 2 bases, leaving 14 bases between them. In germline, CDR1 is SGHRS, CDR2 YFSETQ. The CDR3 is made up of 17 amino acids. This chain's CDR3 is CASSLGRSGANTGELFF. CDR3 bases: TGCGCCAGCAGCTTGGGTCGAAGCGGAGCAAACACCGGGGAGCTGTTTTTT.

The chain couples TRBV28 to TRBJ1-5, with D uncertain. Germline assignment: CDR1 MDHEN and CDR2 SYDVKM. CDR3 size: 13 residues. V was cut by 4 bases and J by 2 bases, with 6 bases left in between. CDR3: CASSYGGNQPQHF. The CDR3 DNA reads TGTGCCAGCAGTTACGGGGGCAATCAGCCCCAGCATTTT.

This chain uses TRBV5-1 with TRBJ2-2; 8 bases map to TRBD1. Per germline, CDR1 SGHRS and CDR2 YFSETQ. Trimming cost V 3 bases and J 0 bases; bases outside gene matches: 1. The CDR3 sequence is 15 residues long. The CDR3 sequence is CASSWTGPNTGELFF. The CDR3 DNA is TGCGCCAGCAGCTGGACAGGGCCGAACACCGGGGAGCTGTTTTTT. The full variable domain, completed using reference TRBV5-1 and TRBJ2-2, is KAGVTQTPRYLIKTRGQQVTLSCSPISGHRSVSWYQQTPGQGLQFLFEYFSETQRNKGNFPGRFSGRQFSNSRSEMNVSTLELGDSALYLCASSWTGPNTGELFFGEGSRLTVL.